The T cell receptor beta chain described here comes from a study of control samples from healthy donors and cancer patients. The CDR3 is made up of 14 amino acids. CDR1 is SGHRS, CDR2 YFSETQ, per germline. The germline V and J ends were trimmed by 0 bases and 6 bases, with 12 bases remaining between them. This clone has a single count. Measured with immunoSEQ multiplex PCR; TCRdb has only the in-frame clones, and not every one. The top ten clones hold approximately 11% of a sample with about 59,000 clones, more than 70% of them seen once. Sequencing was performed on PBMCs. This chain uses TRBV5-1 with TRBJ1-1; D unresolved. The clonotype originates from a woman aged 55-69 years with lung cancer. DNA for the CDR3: TGCGCCAGCAGCTTGGTTCCTGTGGGTGCTGAAGCTTTCTTT. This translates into CASSLVPVGAEAFF. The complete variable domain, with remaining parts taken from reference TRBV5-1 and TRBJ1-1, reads KAGVTQTPRYLIKTRGQQVTLSCSPISGHRSVSWYQQTPGQGLQFLFEYFSETQRNKGNFPGRFSGRQFSNSRSEMNVSTLELGDSALYLCASSLVPVGAEAFFGQGTRLTVV.